These 20 T cell receptor beta chains share one sample of origin, sequenced in a study of blood T cells in healthy people across ages. The use of a sample-barcoded 5' primer and a J-beta primer mix characterized a second PCR of roughly 6 to 12 cycles. TCRdb fed the 5' RACE reads into MiXCR, producing one record per CDR3 protein. The table has under 750,000 distinct CDR3 sequences, 40% to 55% seen once. Sequences were obtained from blood. Every receptor here comes from a man at least 80 years old in good health.

This chain uses TRBV6-6 with TRBJ2-3, with 9 bases matching TRBD1. The CDR3 consists of 17 residues. CDR1 MNHNY and CDR2 SVGAGI come from the germline V gene (reference sequence). Losses at the gene ends were 2 bases for V and 1 base for J; bases not matched to a gene: 7. CDR3 nucleotides: TGTGCCAGCAGTTACCCCGGGACAGGGCCCGGCACAGATACGCAGTATTTT. This codes for CASSYPGTGPGTDTQYF.

The chain recombines TRBV5-1 with TRBJ2-3; a weak D match, TRBD2 (6 bases). V lost 1 base and J 3 bases, leaving 9 bases between the germline ends. This CDR3 contains 14 residues. Germline CDR1 and CDR2: SGHRS and YFSETQ. The CDR3 nucleotides read TGCGCCAGCAGCTTGTGGGAGGAGACAGATACGCAGTATTTT. Protein product: CASSLWEETDTQYF.

The chain carries TRBV12-3 or TRBV12-4 and TRBJ2-5, with 7 bases that match TRBD1. This CDR3 comprises 14 residues. The V gene end was trimmed by 2 bases and the J gene end by 3 bases; junction bases not matched to a gene: 3. The CDR3 reads CASSLQQGKETQYF. In DNA, the CDR3 is TGTGCCAGCAGTTTACAACAGGGGAAAGAGACCCAGTACTTC.

This clonotype has more than one count but fewer than ten. The chain employs TRBV25-1 and TRBJ1-2; D gene uncertain. Germline loops: CDR1 MGHDK, CDR2 SYGVNS. V dropped 3 bases and J dropped 1 base, with 18 bases sitting between them. This CDR3 has 17 residues. CDR3 in amino acids: CASSDLQPTRDNYGYTF. The CDR3 bases are TGTGCCAGCAGTGATCTACAGCCTACGAGGGATAACTATGGCTACACCTTC.

The chain employs TRBV12-3 or TRBV12-4 and TRBJ2-1; D not certain. This CDR3 contains 13 residues. V was shortened by 4 bases and J by 1 base, with 5 bases between the two germline ends. Written as DNA, the CDR3 is TGTGCCAGCAGTTGGGGTTCCTACAATGAGCAGTTCTTC. It is translated as CASSWGSYNEQFF.

V and J are TRBV5-1 and TRBJ2-5, with 8 bases matching TRBD1. With the DNA end fitting TRBJ2-7 better, the J assignment may be wrong. The CDR3 sequence is 14 residues long. The germline V gene encodes CDR1 SGHRS and CDR2 YFSETQ. DNA of the CDR3: TGCGCCAGCAGCTTTACAGGGGGTCGCTACGAGCAGTACTTC. Translating it yields CASSFTGGRYEQYF.

V usage is TRBV20-1 and J usage is TRBJ2-5; D is unclear. CDR3 length: 12 residues. Germline CDR1 is DFQATT and CDR2 is SNEGSKA (reference sequence). V lost 2 bases and J lost 5, with 9 bases in between. This CDR3 is CSARSPGETQYF. The CDR3 nucleotides are TGCAGTGCTAGATCTCCCGGGGAGACCCAGTACTTC.

The chain links TRBV7-8 to TRBJ2-1; 10 nucleotides agree with TRBD1. Germline CDR1 reads SGHVS; CDR2 reads FQNEAQ. V shed 4 bases and J 4 bases; nucleotides not matched to a gene: 4. The length of the CDR3 is 15 residues. Here the CDR3 reads CASSSDRGVYNEQFF. The CDR3 coding sequence is TGTGCCAGCAGCTCGGACAGGGGGGTATACAATGAGCAGTTCTTC.

The rearrangement uses TRBV29-1 and TRBJ1-1; 8 bases agree with TRBD1. Germline CDR1 reads SQVTM; CDR2 reads ANQGSEA. Trimming at V came to 7 bases and at J to 3 bases, leaving 16 bases not matched to a gene. This CDR3 is 16 amino acids long. CDR3 bases: TGCAGCGCGACAGCGGGACAGGTGAGGGTTCACACTGAAGCTTTCTTT. It codes for CSATAGQVRVHTEAFF.

This clonotype was observed a single time. The junction shows a germline mismatch at one end, possibly a read error. V is TRBV7-2 and J is TRBJ1-6, with D perhaps TRBD1 (5 bases). In germline, CDR1 is SGHTA, CDR2 FQGNSA. The CDR3 runs to 13 residues. CDR3 nucleotides: TGTGCCAGCGTCCTCGGGGCTTTTACACCCCCCCACTTT. This translates into CASVLGAFTPPHF.

This clonotype was observed a few times. This chain uses TRBV4-3 with TRBJ2-1; 9 nucleotides agree with TRBD1. Germline V gene data show CDR1 as LGHNA and CDR2 as YSLEER. The CDR3 spans 15 residues. V shed 1 base, J shed 5 bases, and the junction held 3 bases outside the gene matches. The CDR3 nucleotides are TGCGCCAGCAGCCAAGTTGGACAGGGGCACAATGAGCAGTTCTTC. It encodes CASSQVGQGHNEQFF.

This chain connects TRBV25-1 to TRBJ2-3; TRBD2 agrees at 10 bases. The J segment lost 0 bases and the V segment lost 3 bases, leaving 3 bases of the junction unmatched. The CDR3 contains 16 residues. Germline loops: CDR1 MGHDK, CDR2 SYGVNS. In DNA form, the CDR3 reads TGTGCCAGCAGTGACCCGACTAGCGGGAGCACAGATACGCAGTATTTT. Translating it yields CASSDPTSGSTDTQYF. Combining the CDR3 with reference TRBV25-1 and TRBJ2-3 gives the whole variable domain EADIYQTPRYLVIGTGKKITLECSQTMGHDKMYWYQQDPGMELHLIHYSYGVNSTEKGDLSSESTVSRIRTEHFPLTLESARPSHTSQYLCASSDPTSGSTDTQYFGPGTRLTVL.

This rearrangement joins TRBV9 to TRBJ1-5; D is ambiguous. The CDR3 extends over 15 amino acids. Germline CDR1 is SGDLS and CDR2 is YYNGEE. Trimming stripped 4 bases from V and 0 bases from J, with 11 bases between. CDR3 protein: CASSSGSHSNQPQHF. In DNA, the CDR3 is TGTGCCAGCAGCTCCGGGTCCCATAGCAATCAGCCCCAGCATTTT.

A note on this clonotype: A read error is possible here, since a much larger clone lies one base away. This chain joins TRBV6-6 and TRBJ2-1; 8 bases fit TRBD2. Germline V CDR1 and CDR2: MNHNY, SVGAGI (reference sequence). Trimming took 4 bases from V and 10 from J; bases not matched to a gene: 12. The CDR3 is made up of 15 amino acids. The CDR3 is CASSFELADYYEQFF. The CDR3 DNA is TGTGCCAGCAGTTTTGAACTAGCGGACTACTACGAGCAGTTCTTC.

This clonotype is a singleton in its sample. The rearrangement joins TRBV7-2 to TRBJ2-7; 13 bases align to TRBD2. Germline V lookup: CDR1 SGHTA, CDR2 FQGNSA. Trimming took 4 bases from V and 4 from J; bases not matched to a gene: 7. This CDR3 is built from 16 residues. CDR3 DNA: TGTGCCAGCAGCTCACGGGGGACTAGCGGGACTTACGAGCAGTACTTC. Translating gives CASSSRGTSGTYEQYF.

J is TRBJ1-3 and V is TRBV7-2; 7 nucleotides line up with TRBD1. The CDR3 contains 17 residues. CDR1 and CDR2 from the germline V gene are SGHTA and FQGNSA. With V trimmed by 1 base and J by 0 bases, 6 bases remained unmatched. CDR3 bases: TGTGCCAGCAGCTTAGGTCCAGGGGGGAGCTCTGGAAACACCATATATTTT. It codes for CASSLGPGGSSGNTIYF.

This clonotype was seen at least ten times. The chain links TRBV6-6 to TRBJ1-5; the D gene is possibly TRBD1 (5 bases). The germline CDR1 and CDR2 sequences are MNHNY and SVGAGI (reference sequence). This CDR3 spans 13 amino acids. V dropped 6 bases and J dropped 4 bases, with 10 bases sitting between them. The DNA of the CDR3 is TGTGCCAGCAGGTCGACAGATAATCAGCCCCAGCATTTT. Protein: CASRSTDNQPQHF.

This clonotype was observed a single time. CDR3 loop: CASSQDRRGTNEKLFF. DNA for the CDR3: TGCGCCAGCAGCCAAGATAGGAGGGGCACTAATGAAAAACTGTTTTTT. The chain is built from TRBV4-3 and TRBJ1-4; TRBD1 is a possible D gene (5 bases). In germline, CDR1 is LGHNA, CDR2 YSLEER. With 0 bases removed from V and 2 bases from J, the gap between germline ends came to 10 bases. This CDR3 comprises 16 residues.

The sample holds a few counts of this clonotype. V usage is TRBV3-1 and J usage is TRBJ1-5, with D unresolved. Trimming pared 4 bases from V and 2 bases from J, leaving 9 bases between. The CDR3 is made up of 14 amino acids. Germline CDR1 is LGHDT and CDR2 is YNNKEL (reference sequence). In nucleotides, the CDR3 is TGTGCCAGCAGCCCGAGGGAGGGCAATCAGCCCCAGCATTTT. Translated, it gives CASSPREGNQPQHF.

The J gene is TRBJ1-1, the V gene TRBV18; 10 positions match TRBD1. The ends lost 2 bases at V and 3 bases at J; junction bases unmatched: 12. Germline assignment: CDR1 KGHSH and CDR2 LQKENI. The CDR3 spans 18 residues. The CDR3 here is CASSPLRQGAGRDTEAFF. CDR3 nucleotide sequence: TGTGCCAGCTCACCATTACGACAGGGGGCCGGACGGGACACTGAAGCTTTCTTT. The variable domain in full, completed from reference TRBV18 and TRBJ1-1, reads NAGVMQNPRHLVRRRGQEARLRCSPMKGHSHVYWYRQLPEEGLKFMVYLQKENIIDESGMPKERFSAEFPKEGPSILRIQQVVRGDSAAYFCASSPLRQGAGRDTEAFFGQGTRLTVV.